This paragraph reports one T cell receptor (beta chain). This clone is described as large (0.1 to 1%). The antigen it recognizes is unknown. No much larger clone is present one base from it, and per-base qualities are unavailable. The library was made by the immunoSEQ multiplex PCR assay. What TCRdb holds here is the immuneACCESS table cut down to in-frame rearrangements. Part of the clones is not present; checked against another copy, under half of the missing clones reflect an unresolved V gene, and the others are unexplained. This sample lists 2,000 or so clones; about 78% were detected once. Clones ranked in the top ten supply less than 20% of the sample. This sample is part of a study of chemoradiotherapy in HPV16-positive cancers (dated by TCRdb to 2021 to 2024). Describing the broader study: Functional T-cell assays on cells from two HPV16-positive patients defined candidate HPV-specific T-cell clones and common TCR motifs. Whether T-cell immunity against the HPV oncoproteins E6 and E7 changes during chemoradiotherapy and whether survival is affected by this immunity were examined in the study. TCR repertoires from 86 patients with HPV-related cancers were then used to track the candidate HPV-specific TCRs and motifs.

Because repertoires were sampled repeatedly during chemoradiotherapy, clonal expansion in the tumor microenvironment could be followed. The full study reports these points: Expansion of candidate HPV-specific clones and E7-related TCR motifs was observed in the tumor microenvironment during treatment, whereas no such expansion was observed for non-HPV-specific T cells. Among HPV16-positive patients, expansion of HPV-responsive T cells during chemoradiotherapy was associated with better recurrence-free survival. The survival association was reported for HPV16-positive patients, and the functional definition of HPV-specific T cells was derived from only a couple of HPV16-positive patients.

According to the germline V gene, CDR1 reads LGHNA and CDR2 reads YNFKEQ. The CDR3 has 17 amino acids, counting the end cysteine and phenylalanine. Here the CDR3 DNA is all that survives: 51 bases in frame from base 1. The germline ends are 13 bases apart after V is trimmed by 0 bases and J by 1 base. Recombination linked TRBV4-2 to TRBJ2-4; tentative D gene TRBD2, with 6 bases matching. The receptor's source is a human donor with HPV-associated anogenital cancer. The specimen was tumor tissue, collected from a patient who underwent chemoradiotherapy. This receptor has the CDR3 CASSQDSGSGAKNIQYF. In nucleotides, the sequence is TGTGCCAGCAGCCAAGATTCGGGGAGCGGGGCCAAAAACATTCAGTACTTC.